This TCR beta chain was captured in a study of T cells in Graves' hyperthyroidism and ophthalmopathy. Looking at the study overall: Peripheral blood collection took place at initial diagnosis, before any treatment.

Trimming removed 5 bases from V and 1 base from J, with 11 bases in between. This CDR3 is built from 14 residues. Germline V lookup: CDR1 SEHNR, CDR2 FQNEAQ (reference sequence). Researchers amplified the TCR beta CDR3 regions from RNA transcripts. HTBI primers drove first-round RT-PCR of the TCR CDR3. Each CDR3 protein is one row after TCRdb ran MiXCR on the multiplex PCR reads. Of 210,000 or so distinct CDR3 sequences in the sample, roughly 17% are singletons; the top ten hold approximately 50%. The table lists this clonotype with many counts. This chain joins TRBV7-9 and TRBJ2-5; weak D call: TRBD2 (6 bases). The specimen was blood. The clonotype comes from a man aged 45-65 years with Graves' hyperthyroidism. Here the CDR3 DNA reads TGTGCCAGCAGCCTAGGGACTTTCCAAGAGACCCAGTACTTC. Translating gives CASSLGTFQETQYF.